This TCR beta chain appears in the sequencing data of a study of cytomegalovirus exposure and HLA in healthy donors. Libraries were prepared by immunoSEQ multiplex PCR; TCRdb keeps only in-frame clonotypes and omits some of them. In the table there are around 150,000 clones, around 92% of which are singletons. The CDR3 consists of 15 residues. Germline V gene data show CDR1 as LGHNA and CDR2 as YNFKEQ. V gave up 0 bases and J gave up 5 bases; unmatched junction bases: 4. The chain recombines TRBV4-2 with TRBJ1-5, with 7 nucleotides matching TRBD1. Sequencing was done on a sample of PBMCs. This receptor was obtained from a woman younger than 30 in good health and CMV-seropositive. The DNA of the CDR3 is TGTGCCAGCAGCCAAGAGACAGGGATCTATCAGCCCCAGCATTTT. The encoded protein is CASSQETGIYQPQHF.